This T cell receptor beta chain was profiled in a study of T cell responses to AZD1222 COVID-19 vaccine. Whole-study findings and limits: Clonal diversity was possibly underestimated, and white British individuals and females predominated among donors. At study baseline, merely about 6 AZD1222 recipients were seropositive. Repertoire sampling happened only post peak T cell response. Nearly half of spike-specific TCRs reportedly go after variant regions that carry no mutations.

The repertoire was sequenced with immunoSEQ multiplex PCR; TCRdb's copy has only in-frame clones and lacks some. The sample gives 140,000 to 150,000 clones, more than 80% of which show up once; 7.5% is in the top ten. With respect to this clone: The target antigen is unknown.

The germline V gene has CDR1 LNHDA and CDR2 SQIVND (reference sequence). V lost 5 bases and J 6 bases, leaving 14 bases between the germline ends. This CDR3 spans 13 amino acids. The material was peripheral blood, obtained 28 days after the second dose of the MenACWY control vaccine. The chain joins TRBV19 to TRBJ2-7; a weak D match, TRBD1 (6 bases). This receptor was taken from an adult who received the MenACWY meningococcal vaccine as a control. CDR3 residues: CASSLGGAAEQYF. The CDR3 DNA reads as TGTGCCAGTAGTTTAGGGGGTGCCGCCGAGCAGTACTTC.